A selection of T cell receptor beta chains follows, all from one sample in a study of blood T cells in healthy people across ages. From the 5' RACE reads, TCRdb called clonotypes with MiXCR, one entry per CDR3 protein. This sample yields some 1,800,000 distinct CDR3 sequences, of which about two fifths are seen a single time; roughly 23% belongs to the top ten. The sequencing input was blood. Receptor source: a human donor in good health. Both conserved end residues are part of each CDR3. A D gene is named only where the DNA matches it firmly. Some rows mark clone size as missing; the rest say once, few, many or name a class of expanded clone.

>NA|TRBV6-1|TRBJ1-2|NA
TGTGCCAGCAGTGTAATCAGGGATACTGGCTACACCTTC
CASSVIRDTGYTF
>NA|TRBV6-6|TRBJ2-2|NA
TGTGCCAGCAGTTACGTCTCCCATGGCGGGGAGCTGTTTTTT
CASSYVSHGGELFF
>TRBD2|TRBV5-1|TRBJ2-1|NA
TGCGCCAGCAGCCTCCGACTAGCGGGGGATAAGCAGTTCTTC
CASSLRLAGDKQFF
>NA|TRBV4-2|TRBJ2-1|NA
TGTGCCAGCAGCCAAGAGCGGAACGCCTACAATGAGCAGTTCTTC
CASSQERNAYNEQFF
>NA|TRBV9|TRBJ2-5|few
TGTGCCAGCAGCGTCACTAGCTCGGAGACCCAGTACTTC
CASSVTSSETQYF
>NA|TRBV4-3|TRBJ1-1|few
TGCGCCAGCAGCCATATCCTCGACCCCAGCACTGAAGCTTTCTTT
CASSHILDPSTEAFF
>TRBD1|TRBV9|TRBJ2-1|NA
TGTGCCAGCAGCCCCCGGTCGGGACAGAATGAGCAGTTCTTC
CASSPRSGQNEQFF
>NA|TRBV13|TRBJ2-7|NA
TGTGCCAGCAGCTTAGGTGCGGGGACCCTAAGGGAGCAGTACTTC
CASSLGAGTLREQYF
>TRBD1|TRBV20-1|TRBJ1-2|few
TGCAGTGCCACGGACAGGGAGCACTATGGCTACACCTTC
CSATDREHYGYTF
>NA|TRBV29-1|TRBJ2-2|NA
TGCAGCGTTGAAGTGGGTCAGGTTAACACCGGGGAGCTGTTTTTT
CSVEVGQVNTGELFF
>TRBD2|TRBV27|TRBJ2-3|many
TGTGCCAGCAGTTCCAGCGGGGTTGCAGATACGCAGTATTTT
CASSSSGVADTQYF
>NA|TRBV5-5|TRBJ2-7|many
TGTGCCAGCAGCCTCGACGGATTTACCTACGAGCAGTACTTC
CASSLDGFTYEQYF
>NA|TRBV4-2|TRBJ1-2|few
TGTGCCAGCAGCCAAGATGAAGGCTATGGCTACACCTTC
CASSQDEGYGYTF
>NA|TRBV5-1|TRBJ2-6|NA
TGCGCCAGCGGCTCGGTGGGGCCCGGGGCCAACGTCCTGACTTTC
CASGSVGPGANVLTF
>NA|TRBV12-3/TRBV12-4|TRBJ2-7|NA
TGTGCCAGCAGCCAATTCTTAGGACGAGCCTACGAGCAGTACTTC
CASSQFLGRAYEQYF
>TRBD2|TRBV7-2|TRBJ2-1|few
TGTGCCAGCAGGCTAGCGGGGATCAATGAGCAGTTCTTC
CASRLAGINEQFF
>NA|TRBV29-1|TRBJ2-1|few
TGTAGCGTTGAATATTACAATGAGCAGTTCTTC
CSVEYYNEQFF
>NA|TRBV24-1|TRBJ2-7|few
TGTGCCACCAGTGATTTTCACGAGCAGTACTTC
CATSDFHEQYF
>TRBD2|TRBV24-1|TRBJ2-5|NA
TGTGCCACCAGTGACCCCGGGACTAGTAAAGAGACCCGGTACTTC
CATSDPGTSKETRYF
>NA|TRBV15|TRBJ1-1|NA
TGTGCCGCCAGCAGAGATCGAGGGGAGGCTGAAGCTTTCTTT
CAASRDRGEAEAFF
>NA|TRBV4-3|TRBJ2-6|few
TGCGCCAGCAGCCAAGAACACTCAGGCTCTGGGGCCAACGTCCTGACTTTC
CASSQEHSGSGANVLTF
>TRBD2|TRBV20-1|TRBJ2-1|NA
TGCAGTGCCATGACTAGCGGGGGGACCAGATCCTACAATGAGCAGTTCTTC
CSAMTSGGTRSYNEQFF
>TRBD1|TRBV7-2|TRBJ2-7|NA
TGTGCCAGCAGCTTTAATTCCGGGACAGGAGGGTACGAGCAGTACTTC
CASSFNSGTGGYEQYF
>TRBD1|TRBV6-2/TRBV6-3|TRBJ2-5|few
TGTGCCAGCAACCCAACGGGACAGGTCGGAGAGACCCAGTACTTC
CASNPTGQVGETQYF
>NA|TRBV7-9|TRBJ2-6|NA
TGTGCCAGCAGCTTGGGTCCTTTCTCTGGGGCCAACGTCCTGACTTTC
CASSLGPFSGANVLTF
>NA|TRBV20-1|TRBJ1-6|NA
TGCAGTGCTTCAGCGGGACTTTATAATTCACCCCTCCACTTT
CSASAGLYNSPLHF
>TRBD2|TRBV11-3|TRBJ2-3|few
TGTGCCAGCAGCTTTCGGGGGGGCCGGGATACGCAGTATTTT
CASSFRGGRDTQYF
>TRBD1|TRBV20-1|TRBJ2-3|few
TGCAGTGCTAGAAGGCCCCAGACAGGGGGCAAAACGCAGTATTTT
CSARRPQTGGKTQYF
>TRBD2|TRBV7-2|TRBJ2-7|NA
TGTGCCAGCAGCCGCGGACTAGGGCAGCCGTACGAGCAGTACTTC
CASSRGLGQPYEQYF
>NA|TRBV7-8|TRBJ1-4|NA
TGTGCCAGCAGCTCCGGGAGGGGTTTAGGTGAAAAACTGTTTTTT
CASSSGRGLGEKLFF
>NA|TRBV7-2|TRBJ1-1|NA
TGTACCAGCAGCCTAGATCTCGGATGGACTGAAGCTTTCTTT
CTSSLDLGWTEAFF
>NA|TRBV6-2/TRBV6-3|TRBJ2-7|NA
TGTGCCAGCAGAGCCTCCGGCAGAAACTACGAGCAGTACTTC
CASRASGRNYEQYF
>TRBD1|TRBV20-1|TRBJ1-5|once
TGCAGTGCTAGTCCACAGGGGAGCTATCAGCCCCAGCATTTT
CSASPQGSYQPQHF
>NA|TRBV7-2|TRBJ1-5|NA
TGTGCCAGCAGCTTAGACTCCCGTCCCTCCCGGCCCCAGCATTTT
CASSLDSRPSRPQHF
>NA|TRBV9|TRBJ2-5|NA
TGTGCCAGCAGCGCGACCCCTCAGCCTGCCGGGGGAGAGACCCAGTACTTC
CASSATPQPAGGETQYF
>NA|TRBV10-3|TRBJ2-1|few
TGTGCCATCAGCGGGGCCAGGGTGCTCCGACGGGGCTACAATGAGCAGTTCTTC
CAISGARVLRRGYNEQFF
>TRBD1|TRBV9|TRBJ2-7|few
TGTGCCAGCAGCTTACTGGGACAGCAGAACGAGCAGTACTTC
CASSLLGQQNEQYF
>TRBD2|TRBV7-2|TRBJ2-1|NA
TGTGCCAGCAGCAAGACTAGCGGGGCCGGTAATGAGCAGTTCTTC
CASSKTSGAGNEQFF
>TRBD1|TRBV20-1|TRBJ1-4|NA
TGCAGTGCTAGATTAACTCAGGGGGCTGATGAAAAACTGTTTTTT
CSARLTQGADEKLFF
>NA|TRBV20-1|TRBJ1-2|NA
TGCAGTGCTAGCCGGGGGGGTAATGGCTACACCTTC
CSASRGGNGYTF
>TRBD2|TRBV11-1|TRBJ2-1|NA
TGTGCCAGCAGCTTAAGTGCGGCGGGGGGGCGTAGTGAGCAGTTCTTC
CASSLSAAGGRSEQFF
>TRBD1|TRBV20-1|TRBJ2-7|few
TGCAGTGCTAGCGACAGGGGGCGACCCTACGAGCAGTACTTC
CSASDRGRPYEQYF
>NA|TRBV27|TRBJ2-3|NA
TGTGCCAGCAAAACTACCCACACAGATACGCAGTATTTT
CASKTTHTDTQYF
>NA|TRBV27|TRBJ1-5|few
TGTGCCAGCGCTCACAGGGCCAATCAGCCCCAGCATTTT
CASAHRANQPQHF
>TRBD2|TRBV20-1|TRBJ2-3|NA
TGCAGTGCCTCCTTGACTAGCGGGGGAACTCATCCTAGCACAGATACGCAGTATTTT
CSASLTSGGTHPSTDTQYF
>NA|TRBV3-1|TRBJ2-7|NA
TGTGTCAGCAGCCAAACGGGGGCGGACTACGAGCAGTACTTC
CVSSQTGADYEQYF
>TRBD1|TRBV29-1|TRBJ2-1|few
TGCAGCGCAAAGGGACAGGGAATCTATGAGCAGTTCTTC
CSAKGQGIYEQFF
>TRBD2|TRBV7-2|TRBJ2-5|NA
TGTGCCAGCAGCTCCCTGAGCGGGGGGGTTCAAGAGACCCAGTACTTC
CASSSLSGGVQETQYF
>NA|TRBV10-3|TRBJ1-2|few
TGTGCCATCAGTGAGTTAGTGGACGGAGATGACTACACCTTC
CAISELVDGDDYTF
>TRBD1|TRBV29-1|TRBJ2-1|few
TGCAGCGTTGCGGGGTTGGGGACAGGGCAAATCTACAATGAGCAGTTCTTC
CSVAGLGTGQIYNEQFF
>TRBD1|TRBV13|TRBJ1-6|few
TGTGCCAGCGTCCGGGACAGTAATTCACCCCTCCACTTT
CASVRDSNSPLHF
>TRBD1|TRBV19|TRBJ2-7|few
TGTGCCAGTAAGGTCGTGGGGACAGACACCTACGAGCAGTACTTC
CASKVVGTDTYEQYF
>NA|TRBV7-2|TRBJ2-7|NA
TGTGCCAGCAGATATGTCCTAGGTGCAACCTACGAGCAGTACTTC
CASRYVLGATYEQYF
>NA|TRBV6-5|TRBJ1-2|NA
TGTGCCAGCAGCCAGGAGGCAGTTCCCTATGGCTACACCTTC
CASSQEAVPYGYTF
>NA|TRBV20-1|TRBJ1-2|NA
TGCAGTGCTAGAGAGGGGAGTGACTATGGCTACACCTTC
CSAREGSDYGYTF
>NA|TRBV7-2|TRBJ2-5|NA
TGTGCCAGCAGCTTAGACAGGGCGCAAGAAGAGCAGTACTTC
CASSLDRAQEEQYF
>TRBD2|TRBV6-5|TRBJ2-7|NA
TGTGCCAGCAGTTACTCGATTAATAAGAGACTAGCGGAATCCTACGAGCAGTACTTC
CASSYSINKRLAESYEQYF
>TRBD1|TRBV5-1|TRBJ2-5|NA
TGCGCCAGCACCGGCCAATCGACAGGGTTGGAGACCCAGTACTTC
CASTGQSTGLETQYF
>TRBD2|TRBV7-3|TRBJ2-1|few
TGTGCCAGCAGCTTTCAGACTAGCGTGAATGAGCAGTTCTTC
CASSFQTSVNEQFF
>NA|TRBV24-1|TRBJ1-2|NA
TGTGCCACCAGTGATCTGCAGGGGTTGGGCTACACCTTC
CATSDLQGLGYTF